This passage covers 17 T cell receptor beta chains from one sample sequenced in a study of quantifying T cell responses using KT2 cells. The overall study: TCR alpha and beta constant-region primers primed reverse transcription of RNA.

The cDNA 3' end received a ligated oligonucleotide with a UMI. First-round PCR used 3 to 4 cycles and beta primers RC1.1 and RC1.2 covering TRBC1 and TRBC2. MiXCR, applied by TCRdb to the UMI-ligation and nested PCR reads, yields one record per CDR3 protein. The sample lists 40,000 to 50,000 distinct CDR3 sequences; about 18% were seen once. The sample taken for sequencing was PBMCs spiked with cells of the T cell clone KT2. Receptor source: a human donor.

This clonotype was seen at least ten times. The gene calls are TRBV5-1 and TRBJ2-2; 11 nucleotides agree with TRBD2. V trimming: 3 bases; J trimming: 5 bases; junction bases outside the gene matches: 9. Looked up from germline, CDR1 is SGHRS and CDR2 is YFSETQ. This CDR3 contains 17 residues. The CDR3 coding sequence is TGCGCCAGCAGCTCCACCCTAGCGGGAGGAGTTACCGGGGAGCTGTTTTTT. The encoded protein is CASSSTLAGGVTGELFF.

This chain links TRBV11-2 with TRBJ1-2; D is ambiguous. CDR3 length equals 13 residues. Trimming pared 4 bases from V and 4 bases from J, leaving 10 bases between. Germline CDR1 is SGHAT and CDR2 is FQNNGV. Here the CDR3 reads CASSSTRVYGYTF. CDR3 DNA: TGTGCCAGCAGCTCGACCCGAGTCTATGGCTACACCTTC.

This clonotype was seen only a few times. This chain joins TRBV7-2 and TRBJ2-7; 11 nucleotides agree with TRBD2. CDR1 and CDR2 (germline): SGHTA, FQGNSA. CDR3 size: 15 residues. The trim removed 5 bases at V and 3 bases at J, leaving 6 bases unmatched. The CDR3 protein is CASSAGTSGYYEQYF. The CDR3 DNA reads as TGTGCCAGCAGCGCCGGGACTAGCGGATACTACGAGCAGTACTTC.

The V gene is TRBV29-1, the J gene TRBJ2-1; D is undetermined. Trimming stripped 4 bases from V and 4 bases from J, with 5 bases between. CDR3 length equals 11 residues. Germline CDR1 is SQVTM and CDR2 is ANQGSEA. The CDR3 nucleotides read TGCAGCGTTGCAGTTTACAATGAGCAGTTCTTC. This gives the protein CSVAVYNEQFF.

The V call is TRBV2, the J call TRBJ2-7, with D hard to call. In germline, CDR1 is SNHLY, CDR2 FYNNEI. Trimming stripped 7 bases from V and 3 bases from J, with 16 bases between. CDR3 length: 14 residues. CDR3 bases: TGTGCCAGCAAGGAAAACAGCAACTACTACGAGCAGTACTTC. Encoded protein: CASKENSNYYEQYF.

This chain connects TRBV9 to TRBJ2-5; D uncertain. The germline V gene has CDR1 SGDLS and CDR2 YYNGEE. The CDR3 has 14 residues. Between the trimmed V and J ends, which lost 0 bases and 3 bases, there was a span of 9 bases. The CDR3 protein is CASSVGGVEETQYF. Written as DNA, the CDR3 is TGTGCCAGCAGCGTAGGGGGTGTAGAAGAGACCCAGTACTTC.

This clonotype was counted ten times or more. The rearrangement links TRBV20-1 to TRBJ2-4, with D possibly matching TRBD2 (6 bases). V gave up 3 bases and J gave up 7 bases, with 13 bases separating them. The CDR3 is made up of 13 amino acids. CDR1 is DFQATT, CDR2 SNEGSKA, per germline (reference sequence). Written as DNA, the CDR3 is TGCAGTGCTAGTAGGGACTCGGTGAACATTCAGTACTTC. It specifies CSASRDSVNIQYF.

V and J are TRBV7-6 and TRBJ1-2; tentative D call: TRBD1 (5 bases). This CDR3 spans 12 amino acids. The V gene's germline CDR1 is SGHVS and CDR2 FNYEAQ. The V gene lost 3 bases and the J gene lost 7 bases, with 9 bases spanning the gap. The CDR3 loop reads CASSFAGGGYTF. The CDR3 DNA follows: TGTGCCAGCAGCTTCGCTGGGGGTGGCTACACCTTC.

The CDR3 reads CASSIDPTDGYTF. The CDR3 nucleotides are TGTGCCAGTAGTATAGATCCCACTGATGGCTACACCTTC. The V call is TRBV19, the J call TRBJ1-2; the D is unclear. Germline CDR1 LNHDA, CDR2 SQIVND (reference sequence). The CDR3 covers 13 residues. The V gene lost 0 bases and the J gene lost 6 bases, with 8 bases spanning the gap. The full variable domain, rest sourced from reference TRBV19 and TRBJ1-2, is DGGITQSPKYLFRKEGQNVTLSCEQNLNHDAMYWYRQDPGQGLRLIYYSQIVNDFQKGDIAEGYSVSREKKESFPLTVTSAQKNPTAFYLCASSIDPTDGYTFGSGTRLTVV.

Ten or more counts support this clonotype. V and J are TRBV12-3 or TRBV12-4 and TRBJ1-1; D is unclear. V lost 7 bases, J lost 1 base, and 10 bases lay in between. This CDR3 spans 13 amino acids. The CDR3 protein is CASNQRENTEAFF. The CDR3 DNA sequence: TGTGCCAGCAACCAAAGGGAGAACACTGAAGCTTTCTTT.

The chain recombines TRBV18 with TRBJ1-2; no definite D call. The CDR3 length is 16 residues. V lost 1 base to trimming and J lost 3 bases, with 15 bases between them. From germline, CDR1 is KGHSH and CDR2 LQKENI. The CDR3 DNA reads as TGTGCCAGCTCACCACTCGAGTCCTCTCGGCACTATGGCTACACCTTC. Protein product: CASSPLESSRHYGYTF. The variable domain in full, with the rest retrieved from reference TRBV18 and TRBJ1-2, is NAGVMQNPRHLVRRRGQEARLRCSPMKGHSHVYWYRQLPEEGLKFMVYLQKENIIDESGMPKERFSAEFPKEGPSILRIQQVVRGDSAAYFCASSPLESSRHYGYTFGSGTRLTVV.

Points on this clonotype: A read error may be the cause here, since a much bigger clone is one base away. This chain uses TRBV29-1 with TRBJ2-1; D gene unclear. The CDR3 contains 12 residues. Germline loops: CDR1 SQVTM, CDR2 ANQGSEA. Trimming left V 5 bases short and J 6 bases short, with 11 bases between. CDR3 nucleotide sequence: TGCAGCGTTTGTCCCGGGTTCAATGAGCAGTTCTTC. Its translation is CSVCPGFNEQFF.

The genes are TRBV12-3 or TRBV12-4 and TRBJ1-6; 7 bases match TRBD1. The CDR3 totals 15 residues. Losses at the gene ends were 3 bases for V and 7 bases for J; bases not matched to a gene: 6. This CDR3 is CASSFQGGPNSPLHF. The CDR3 DNA is TGTGCCAGCAGTTTCCAGGGGGGGCCCAATTCACCCCTCCACTTT.

The rearrangement joins TRBV3-1 to TRBJ2-1; 7 nucleotides match TRBD2. CDR1 and CDR2 (germline): LGHDT, YNNKEL (reference sequence). V shed 3 bases, J shed 6 bases, and the junction held 11 bases outside the gene matches. This CDR3 has 16 amino acids. The CDR3 region is CASSQSRGGSANEQFF. DNA of the CDR3: TGTGCCAGCAGCCAGTCCCGCGGGGGATCGGCCAATGAGCAGTTCTTC.

This chain joins TRBV30 and TRBJ2-3, with TRBD2 matching 7 bases. Germline V gene data show CDR1 as GTSNPN and CDR2 as SVGIG (reference sequence). The V gene end was trimmed by 2 bases and the J gene end by 2 bases; junction bases not matched to a gene: 16. This CDR3 spans 18 amino acids. The CDR3 DNA sequence: TGTGCCTGGAGTCCAAGGGATCCTAGCGGTTATTTCACAGATACGCAGTATTTT. Amino acids: CAWSPRDPSGYFTDTQYF. Filled out from reference TRBV30 and TRBJ2-3, the complete variable domain reads SQTIHQWPATLVQPVGSPLSLECTVEGTSNPNLYWYRQAAGRGLQLLFYSVGIGQISSEVPQNLSASRPQDRQFILSSKKLLLSDSGFYLCAWSPRDPSGYFTDTQYFGPGTRLTVL.

The chain employs TRBV5-5 and TRBJ2-3; D is undetermined. Germline V CDR1 and CDR2: SGHKS, YYEKEE (reference sequence). Trimming took off 4 bases at V and 1 base at J, with 13 bases between the two ends. This CDR3 has 15 amino acids. CDR3 coding DNA: TGTGCCAGCAGCCCATCGGGCCCGGGCACAGATACGCAGTATTTT. This translates into CASSPSGPGTDTQYF.

The chain carries TRBV23-1 and TRBJ2-7, with D perhaps matching TRBD2 (5 bases). TRBV23-1 is an open reading frame, and its role is uncertain. V shed 8 bases and J shed 6 bases, with 11 bases lying between them. The CDR3 runs to 11 residues. DNA of the CDR3: TGCGCCAGCCCTCCGAGCGGCGAGCAGTACTTC. This sequence encodes CASPPSGEQYF.